This entry features one T cell receptor (beta chain) sequence. The data are from a study of cytomegalovirus exposure and HLA in healthy donors. CDR1 MNHNY and CDR2 SVGAGI come from the germline V gene (reference sequence). This CDR3 is 15 amino acids long. V was clipped by 6 bases and J by 4 bases; unmatched bases: 11. Samples came from healthy bone marrow donors. The study ran its PCR with 60 Vbeta and 13 Jbeta primers. Assay used: immunoSEQ multiplex PCR; TCRdb lists only in-frame clones, some missing. This table holds some 150,000 clones, roughly three quarters found once. Sample: PBMCs. The V call is TRBV6-6, the J call TRBJ2-5; 7 bases fit TRBD1. This TCR was recovered from a woman aged 35 to 49 in good health and CMV-seropositive. The CDR3 here is CASSSQGGFGETQYF. CDR3 DNA sequence: TGTGCCAGCAGCTCCCAAGGGGGCTTCGGAGAGACCCAGTACTTC.